The 30 T cell receptor beta chains listed next were all sequenced from one sample in a study of technical replicates of blood from a few donors. Sequencing used immunoSEQ multiplex PCR; TCRdb keeps in-frame clones, though not all of them. The sample lists 75,000 or so clones, roughly 94% occurring once. Sequencing used T cells isolated from PBMCs. The receptors here all came from a human donor in good health.

The V gene is TRBV7-2, the J gene TRBJ2-1; 8 nucleotides agree with TRBD1. The CDR3 is 13 amino acids. The germline CDR1 and CDR2 sequences are SGHTA and FQGNSA. With V trimmed by 5 bases and J by 9 bases, 6 bases remained unmatched. In DNA form, the CDR3 reads TGTGCCAGCAGCCGACCTGACAGGGGTGAGCAGTTCTTC. It specifies CASSRPDRGEQFF.

CDR3 residues: CASSQADRDHYGYTF. The CDR3 bases are TGCGCCAGCAGCCAGGCGGACAGGGATCACTATGGCTACACCTTC. This chain joins TRBV4-1 and TRBJ1-2; 8 bases align to TRBD1. The J segment lost 3 bases and the V segment lost 3 bases, leaving 6 bases of the junction unmatched. The germline CDR1 and CDR2 sequences are MGHRA and YSYEKL. The CDR3 consists of 15 residues.

The rearrangement links TRBV7-9 to TRBJ1-1; 7 positions match TRBD1. The germline gives CDR1 SEHNR, CDR2 FQNEAQ (reference sequence). This CDR3 spans 16 amino acids. V shed 5 bases, J shed 0 bases, and the junction held 9 bases outside the gene matches. CDR3 DNA: TGTGCCAGCAGCATTGGACAGGAGTATATGAACACTGAAGCTTTCTTT. This codes for CASSIGQEYMNTEAFF.

J is TRBJ2-5 and V is TRBV5-1; D is possibly TRBD1 (6 bases). The CDR3 contains 13 residues. The V gene lost 4 bases and the J gene lost 1 base, with 8 bases spanning the gap. The V gene's germline CDR1 is SGHRS and CDR2 YFSETQ. DNA for the CDR3: TGCGCCAGCAGCAAGGACAGCCAAGAGACCCAGTACTTC. It is translated as CASSKDSQETQYF.

The J gene is TRBJ1-6, the V gene TRBV5-8; maybe TRBD1 (5 bases). CDR3 size: 17 residues. Germline CDR1 is SGHTS and CDR2 is YDEGEE. V dropped 3 bases and J dropped 0 bases, with 13 bases sitting between them. CDR3 protein: CASSSRGYSSYNSPLHF. In DNA, the CDR3 is TGTGCCAGCAGCTCTCGGGGGTACAGCTCCTATAATTCACCCCTCCACTTT. The whole variable domain, filled in from reference TRBV5-8 and TRBJ1-6, reads EAGVTQSPTHLIKTRGQQATLRCSPISGHTSVYWYQQALGLGLQFLLWYDEGEERNRGNFPPRFSGRQFPNYSSELNVNALELEDSALYLCASSSRGYSSYNSPLHFGNGTRLTVT.

The chain combines TRBV5-1 with TRBJ2-3; no clear D. This CDR3 spans 14 amino acids. V lost 2 bases and J lost 0, with 7 bases in between. Germline CDR1 is SGHRS and CDR2 is YFSETQ. In nucleotides, the CDR3 is TGCGCCAGCAGCTTCTCCCTAAGCACAGATACGCAGTATTTT. Residues: CASSFSLSTDTQYF.

This chain connects TRBV6-5 to TRBJ1-4; D is possibly TRBD1 (5 bases). Germline assignment: CDR1 MNHEY and CDR2 SVGAGI. The CDR3 totals 13 residues. Trimming cost V 6 bases and J 8 bases, with 13 bases left between them. The CDR3 DNA is TGTGCCAGCAGGACGGCGGGGGGGGAAAAACTGTTTTTT. Translation gives CASRTAGGEKLFF.

V gene TRBV6-1 combines with J gene TRBJ2-5; unclear D gene. V gave up 8 bases and J gave up 2 bases, with 9 bases separating them. Germline CDR1 and CDR2: MNHNS and SASEGT. This CDR3 has 12 residues. CDR3 in amino acids: CASRYRQETQYF. CDR3 DNA: TGTGCCAGCCGGTACAGACAAGAGACCCAGTACTTC.

The V gene is TRBV4-1, the J gene TRBJ2-5, with 10 bases matching TRBD2. Germline trimming cut 1 base from V and 3 bases from J; bases unmatched to any gene: 11. The CDR3 is made up of 18 amino acids. Germline V gives CDR1 MGHRA, CDR2 YSYEKL. CDR3 coding DNA: TGCGCCAGCAGCCAAGGGCTTCCACTACTAGCGGGGAAAGAGACCCAGTACTTC. It encodes CASSQGLPLLAGKETQYF.

V and J are TRBV19 and TRBJ1-5; TRBD1 matches at 7 bases. The CDR3 contains 16 residues. V gave up 5 bases and J gave up 0 bases; unmatched junction bases: 7. The germline V gene has CDR1 LNHDA and CDR2 SQIVND (reference sequence). CDR3 protein: CASSLTGAHSNQPQHF. CDR3 DNA sequence: TGTGCCAGTAGTTTAACAGGGGCCCATAGCAATCAGCCCCAGCATTTT.

V is TRBV5-4 and J is TRBJ2-1; 11 nucleotides align to TRBD2. The V segment lost 6 bases and the J segment 5 bases; nucleotides outside the gene matches: 7. Germline lookup yields CDR1 SGHNT and CDR2 YYREEE (reference sequence). The CDR3 spans 15 residues. The DNA for the CDR3 is TGTGCCAGCAACGATCTAGCGGGAGGTGACAATGAGCAGTTCTTC. Translation: CASNDLAGGDNEQFF.

The CDR3 protein is CASSEYGQGPEAFF. The CDR3 DNA follows: TGTGCCAGCAGTGAATATGGACAGGGCCCTGAAGCTTTCTTT. The chain combines TRBV25-1 with TRBJ1-1; 8 nucleotides agree with TRBD1. Germline trimming cut 0 bases from V and 6 bases from J; bases unmatched to any gene: 3. This CDR3 has 14 residues. From germline, CDR1 is MGHDK and CDR2 SYGVNS.

The CDR3 spells CASSPGSYEQYF. The CDR3 DNA is TGTGCCAGCTCCCCGGGTTCCTACGAGCAGTACTTC. The chain uses TRBV18 and TRBJ2-7; D ambiguous. V was trimmed by 6 bases and J by 1 base, leaving 7 bases between them. Germline CDR1 reads KGHSH; CDR2 reads LQKENI. This CDR3 has 12 amino acids. Based on the CDR3 plus reference TRBV18 and TRBJ2-7, the full variable domain is NAGVMQNPRHLVRRRGQEARLRCSPMKGHSHVYWYRQLPEEGLKFMVYLQKENIIDESGMPKERFSAEFPKEGPSILRIQQVVRGDSAAYFCASSPGSYEQYFGPGTRLTVT.

The chain carries TRBV6-1 and TRBJ1-4; D not resolved. Germline-derived CDR1 and CDR2 are MNHNS and SASEGT. V was cut by 2 bases and J by 7 bases, with 11 bases left in between. The CDR3 spans 14 residues. The CDR3: CASSETSQFEKLFF. The CDR3 DNA reads TGTGCCAGCAGTGAAACATCCCAGTTTGAAAAACTGTTTTTT.

V usage is TRBV7-9 and J usage is TRBJ2-7; 9 bases fit TRBD2. Germline trimming cut 0 bases from V and 5 bases from J; bases unmatched to any gene: 5. Germline values: CDR1 SEHNR, CDR2 FQNEAQ (reference sequence). The CDR3 loop spans 15 amino acids. CDR3 loop: CASSLAQAGGHEQYF. In DNA form, the CDR3 reads TGTGCCAGCAGCTTAGCACAGGCGGGGGGGCACGAGCAGTACTTC.

This chain connects TRBV7-6 to TRBJ2-2; a weak D match, TRBD2 (5 bases). The CDR3 consists of 14 residues. CDR1 SGHVS and CDR2 FNYEAQ come from the germline V gene. The ends were cut back, 6 bases at V and 4 bases at J, with 12 bases in the middle. The CDR3 here is CASRSTSSTGELFF. In DNA form, the CDR3 reads TGTGCCAGCAGATCTACTAGTTCCACCGGGGAGCTGTTTTTT.

The chain has TRBV21-1 and TRBJ2-1; TRBD1, the table's D call, lacks a check against the DNA. TRBV21-1 is a pseudogene locus. This CDR3 spans 14 amino acids. DNA for the CDR3: TGTGCCAGCAGTTGGACAGCCGTCTACAATGAGCAGTTCTTC. It yields the protein CASSWTAVYNEQFF.

The CDR3 spells CASSKGGRSSGGSTGELFF. DNA of the CDR3: TGTGCCAGCAGCAAAGGGGGCCGAAGTAGCGGGGGTTCCACCGGGGAGCTGTTTTTT. The chain employs TRBV21-1 and TRBJ2-2; the table's D call of TRBD2 was not tested on the DNA. TRBV21-1 is given as a pseudogene. The CDR3 totals 19 residues.

The chain joins TRBV9 to TRBJ1-1, with D uncertain. Trimming shortened V by 0 bases and J by 4 bases, and 7 bases separated the two germline ends. Looked up from germline, CDR1 is SGDLS and CDR2 is YYNGEE. The length of the CDR3 is 13 residues. This chain's CDR3 is CASSVGAGTEAFF. Written as DNA, the CDR3 is TGTGCCAGCAGCGTAGGTGCGGGCACTGAAGCTTTCTTT.

V is TRBV11-2 and J is TRBJ1-6; D remains unclear. Trimming removed 4 bases from V and 5 bases from J, with 18 bases in between. The CDR3 length is 17 residues. Germline V gives CDR1 SGHAT, CDR2 FQNNGV. CDR3 sequence: CASSSGLTASNNSPLHF. DNA for the CDR3: TGTGCCAGCAGCTCAGGTTTGACGGCAAGTAATAATTCACCCCTCCACTTT. Together with reference TRBV11-2 and TRBJ1-6, the CDR3 gives the full variable domain: EAGVAQSPRYKIIEKRQSVAFWCNPISGHATLYWYQQILGQGPKLLIQFQNNGVVDDSQLPKDRFSAERLKGVDSTLKIQPAKLEDSAVYLCASSSGLTASNNSPLHFGNGTRLTVT.

The rearrangement links TRBV2 to TRBJ2-7, with TRBD1 as a possible D gene (6 bases). Trimming stripped 7 bases from V and 4 bases from J, with 8 bases between. Germline values: CDR1 SNHLY, CDR2 FYNNEI. CDR3 size: 11 residues. The CDR3 DNA sequence: TGTGCCAGCACCCAGGGGTACGAGCAGTACTTC. Residues: CASTQGYEQYF.

J is TRBJ1-2 and V is TRBV5-6, with 7 positions matching TRBD1. This CDR3 has 12 residues. Trimming at V came to 4 bases and at J to 8 bases, leaving 5 bases not matched to a gene. Per the germline V gene, CDR1 is SGHDT and CDR2 is YYEEEE. The CDR3 loop reads CASSATGTGYTF. The CDR3 coding sequence is TGTGCCAGCAGCGCGACAGGGACGGGCTACACCTTC.

The rearrangement uses TRBV7-6 and TRBJ2-1; D gene ambiguous. This CDR3 is 14 amino acids long. Trimming shortened V by 1 base and J by 6 bases, and 10 bases separated the two germline ends. Germline assignment: CDR1 SGHVS and CDR2 FNYEAQ. The CDR3 region has the DNA TGTGCCAGCAGCTTAGTCGCGGTATTCAATGAGCAGTTCTTC. This codes for CASSLVAVFNEQFF.

This clone was recorded only once. This chain joins TRBV7-2 and TRBJ2-1, with 8 bases matching TRBD2. V lost 5 bases, J lost 6 bases, and 12 bases stayed unmatched. The germline gives CDR1 SGHTA, CDR2 FQGNSA. The CDR3 consists of 16 residues. CDR3 amino acids: CASSPGGGLGVNEQFF. CDR3 nucleotides: TGTGCCAGCAGCCCCGGGGGGGGGTTGGGGGTCAATGAGCAGTTCTTC. Combining the CDR3 with reference TRBV7-2 and TRBJ2-1 gives the whole variable domain GAGVSQSPSNKVTEKGKDVELRCDPISGHTALYWYRQSLGQGLEFLIYFQGNSAPDKSGLPSDRFSAERTGGSVSTLTIQRTQQEDSAVYLCASSPGGGLGVNEQFFGPGTRLTVL.

The rearrangement uses TRBV7-9 and TRBJ2-7; weak D call: TRBD2 (6 bases). This CDR3 comprises 17 residues. The germline V and J ends were trimmed by 6 bases and 0 bases, with 21 bases remaining between them. Per the germline V gene, CDR1 is SEHNR and CDR2 is FQNEAQ (reference sequence). The CDR3 is CASSSNRGATGSYEQYF. Here the CDR3 DNA reads TGTGCCAGCAGTTCCAACCGCGGGGCCACGGGCTCCTACGAGCAGTACTTC.

CDR3 loop: CASSRQQSGSPLHF. As DNA, the CDR3 is TGTGCCAGCTCACGACAGCAGTCGGGTTCACCCCTCCACTTT. The chain couples TRBV21-1 to TRBJ1-6; TRBD1, the table's D call, was not compared with the DNA. TRBV21-1 constitutes a pseudogene. This CDR3 has 14 residues.

The chain combines TRBV5-1 with TRBJ2-5; possible D gene TRBD1, 5 bases. V lost 0 bases and J 5 bases, leaving 14 bases between the germline ends. CDR1 is SGHRS, CDR2 YFSETQ, per germline. This CDR3 comprises 15 residues. In DNA, the CDR3 is TGCGCCAGCAGCTTGGTGGGCAGGGAAAGGGAGACCCAGTACTTC. Translating it yields CASSLVGRERETQYF.

J is TRBJ1-2 and V is TRBV4-2; a weak D match, TRBD1 (5 bases). The V end lost 0 bases, the J end lost 5 bases, and 10 bases lay between the germline ends. Germline V gene data show CDR1 as LGHNA and CDR2 as YNFKEQ. The CDR3 is 14 amino acids. The CDR3 DNA sequence: TGTGCCAGCAGCCAAGAGGCAGGGCCGTATGGCTACACCTTC. Its translation is CASSQEAGPYGYTF.

The genes are TRBV19 and TRBJ2-2; 8 bases line up with TRBD1. With V trimmed by 5 bases and J by 1 base, 9 bases remained unmatched. There are 17 residues in the CDR3. Germline CDR1 is LNHDA and CDR2 is SQIVND (reference sequence). CDR3 coding DNA: TGTGCCAGTAGTGTTCGACAGGGGATCGGGAACACCGGGGAGCTGTTTTTT. Amino acid sequence: CASSVRQGIGNTGELFF.

The rearrangement joins TRBV9 to TRBJ1-4; 12 bases are a match to TRBD1. The length of the CDR3 is 20 residues. J lost 8 bases, V lost 4 bases, and 21 bases had no gene match. Germline assignment: CDR1 SGDLS and CDR2 YYNGEE. CDR3: CASSFHLTGQGARWDEKLFF. The CDR3 DNA is TGTGCCAGCAGCTTCCATCTCACGGGACAGGGGGCGCGGTGGGACGAAAAACTGTTTTTT.